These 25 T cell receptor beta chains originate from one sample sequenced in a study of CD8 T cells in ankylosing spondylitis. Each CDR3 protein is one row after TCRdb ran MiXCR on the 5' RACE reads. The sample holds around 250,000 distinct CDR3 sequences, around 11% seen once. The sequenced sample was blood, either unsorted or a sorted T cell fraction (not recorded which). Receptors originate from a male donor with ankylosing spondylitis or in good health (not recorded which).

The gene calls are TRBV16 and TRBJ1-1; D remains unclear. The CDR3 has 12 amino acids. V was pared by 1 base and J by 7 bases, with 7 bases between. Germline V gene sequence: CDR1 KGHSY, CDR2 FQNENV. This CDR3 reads CASSQLGSEAFF. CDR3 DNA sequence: TGTGCCAGCAGCCAATTAGGAAGTGAAGCTTTCTTT.

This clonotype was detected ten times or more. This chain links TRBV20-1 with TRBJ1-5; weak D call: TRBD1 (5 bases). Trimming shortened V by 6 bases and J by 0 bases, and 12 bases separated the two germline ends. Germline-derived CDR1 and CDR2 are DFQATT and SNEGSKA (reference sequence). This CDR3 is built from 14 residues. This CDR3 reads CSAGGGASNQPQHF. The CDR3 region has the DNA TGCAGTGCGGGAGGTGGGGCTAGCAATCAGCCCCAGCATTTT.

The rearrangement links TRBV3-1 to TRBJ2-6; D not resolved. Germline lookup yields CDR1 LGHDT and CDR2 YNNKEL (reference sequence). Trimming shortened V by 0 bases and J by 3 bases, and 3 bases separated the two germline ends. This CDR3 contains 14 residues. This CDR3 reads CASSQESGANVLTF. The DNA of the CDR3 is TGTGCCAGCAGCCAAGAAAGTGGGGCCAACGTCCTGACTTTC.

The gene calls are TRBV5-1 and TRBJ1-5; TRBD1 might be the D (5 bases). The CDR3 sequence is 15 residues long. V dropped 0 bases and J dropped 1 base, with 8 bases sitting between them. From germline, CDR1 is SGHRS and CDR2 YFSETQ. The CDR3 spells CASSLVPGSNQPQHF. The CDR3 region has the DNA TGCGCCAGCAGCTTGGTGCCAGGGAGCAATCAGCCCCAGCATTTT.

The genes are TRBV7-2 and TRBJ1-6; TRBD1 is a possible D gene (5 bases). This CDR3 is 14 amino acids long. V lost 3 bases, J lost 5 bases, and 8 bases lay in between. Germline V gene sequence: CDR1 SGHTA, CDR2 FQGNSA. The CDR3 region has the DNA TGTGCCAGCAGCTTGACAGACCATAATTCACCCCTCCACTTT. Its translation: CASSLTDHNSPLHF.

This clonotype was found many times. Here the CDR3 reads CASSTSLGTISGNTIYF. The CDR3 region has the DNA TGTGCCAGCAGCACCTCATTAGGGACTATCTCTGGAAACACCATATATTTT. The rearrangement uses TRBV12-3 or TRBV12-4 and TRBJ1-3; a possible D gene is TRBD1 (5 bases). The CDR3 loop spans 17 amino acids. Deletions cut 6 bases from V and 0 bases from J, with 18 bases between.

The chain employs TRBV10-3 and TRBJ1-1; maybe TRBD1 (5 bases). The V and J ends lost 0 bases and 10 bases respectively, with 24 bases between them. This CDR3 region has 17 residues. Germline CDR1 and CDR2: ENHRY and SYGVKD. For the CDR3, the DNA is TGTGCCATCAGTGAGTCTTGGGGCAGCCTGACTCCAATGGGAGCTTTCTTT. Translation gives CAISESWGSLTPMGAFF.

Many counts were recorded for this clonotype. The CDR3 spells CATLLPGTSSGEQFF. CDR3 coding DNA: TGTGCCACGTTGCTTCCCGGGACTAGTTCGGGTGAGCAGTTCTTC. This chain links TRBV15 with TRBJ2-1; 8 nucleotides line up with TRBD2. Germline lookup yields CDR1 LNHNV and CDR2 YYDKDF (reference sequence). V gave up 9 bases and J gave up 9 bases; unmatched junction bases: 16. The CDR3 is made up of 15 amino acids.

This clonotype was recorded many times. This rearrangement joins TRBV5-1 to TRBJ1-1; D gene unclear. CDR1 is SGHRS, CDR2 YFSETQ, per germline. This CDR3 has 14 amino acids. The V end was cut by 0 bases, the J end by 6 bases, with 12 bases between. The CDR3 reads CASSLGSTGAEAFF. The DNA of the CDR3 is TGCGCCAGCAGCTTGGGGTCAACCGGCGCTGAAGCTTTCTTT.

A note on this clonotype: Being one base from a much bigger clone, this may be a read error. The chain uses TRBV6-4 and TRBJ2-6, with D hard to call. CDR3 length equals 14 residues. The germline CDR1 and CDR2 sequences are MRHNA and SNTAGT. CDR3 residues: CASSAGSGTNVLTF. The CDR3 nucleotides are TGTGCCAGCAGTGCAGGTTCTGGGACCAACGTCCTGACTTTC.

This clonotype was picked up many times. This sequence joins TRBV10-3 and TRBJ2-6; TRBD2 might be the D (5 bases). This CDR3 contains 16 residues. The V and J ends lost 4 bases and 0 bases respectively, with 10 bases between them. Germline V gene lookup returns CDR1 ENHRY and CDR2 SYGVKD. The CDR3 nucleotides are TGTGCCATCAGTGTTGGAGAGGGCTCTGGGGCCAACGTCCTGACTTTC. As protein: CAISVGEGSGANVLTF.

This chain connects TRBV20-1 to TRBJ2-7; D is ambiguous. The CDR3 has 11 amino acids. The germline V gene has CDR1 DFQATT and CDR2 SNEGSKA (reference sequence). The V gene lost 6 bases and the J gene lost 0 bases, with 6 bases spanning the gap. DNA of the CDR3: TGCAGTGCAGTTAGCTCCTACGAGCAGTACTTC. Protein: CSAVSSYEQYF.

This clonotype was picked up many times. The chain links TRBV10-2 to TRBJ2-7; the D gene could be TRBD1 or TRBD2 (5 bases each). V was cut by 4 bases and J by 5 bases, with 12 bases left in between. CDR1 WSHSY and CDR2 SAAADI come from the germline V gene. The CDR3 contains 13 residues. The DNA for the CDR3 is TGCGCCAGCAGTGGGGGGAGTAGCGACGAGCAGTACTTC. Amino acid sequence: CASSGGSSDEQYF.

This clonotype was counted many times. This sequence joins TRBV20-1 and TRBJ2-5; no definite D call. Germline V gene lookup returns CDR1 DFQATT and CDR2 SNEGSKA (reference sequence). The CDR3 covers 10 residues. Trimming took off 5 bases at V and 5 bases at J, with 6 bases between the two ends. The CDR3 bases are TGCAGTGCTGATAGGGAGACCCAGTACTTC. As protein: CSADRETQYF.

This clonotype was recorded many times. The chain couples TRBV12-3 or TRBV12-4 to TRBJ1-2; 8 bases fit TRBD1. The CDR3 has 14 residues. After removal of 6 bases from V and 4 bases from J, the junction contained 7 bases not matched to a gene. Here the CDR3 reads CASRGDRHFYGYTF. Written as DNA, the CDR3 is TGTGCCAGCAGGGGGGACAGGCATTTCTATGGCTACACCTTC.

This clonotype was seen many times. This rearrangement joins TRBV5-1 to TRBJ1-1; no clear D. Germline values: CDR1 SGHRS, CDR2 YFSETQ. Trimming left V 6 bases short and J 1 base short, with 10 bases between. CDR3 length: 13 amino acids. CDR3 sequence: CASNGRQNTEAFF. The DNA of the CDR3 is TGCGCCAGCAACGGTCGACAGAACACTGAAGCTTTCTTT. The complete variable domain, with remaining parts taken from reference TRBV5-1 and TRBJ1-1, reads KAGVTQTPRYLIKTRGQQVTLSCSPISGHRSVSWYQQTPGQGLQFLFEYFSETQRNKGNFPGRFSGRQFSNSRSEMNVSTLELGDSALYLCASNGRQNTEAFFGQGTRLTVV.

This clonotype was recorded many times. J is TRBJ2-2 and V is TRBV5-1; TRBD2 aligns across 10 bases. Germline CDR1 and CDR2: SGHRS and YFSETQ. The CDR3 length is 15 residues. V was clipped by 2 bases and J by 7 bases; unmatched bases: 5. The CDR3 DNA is TGCGCCAGCAGCTTCGGAGCGGGAGGGGACGGGGAGCTGTTTTTT. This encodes CASSFGAGGDGELFF.

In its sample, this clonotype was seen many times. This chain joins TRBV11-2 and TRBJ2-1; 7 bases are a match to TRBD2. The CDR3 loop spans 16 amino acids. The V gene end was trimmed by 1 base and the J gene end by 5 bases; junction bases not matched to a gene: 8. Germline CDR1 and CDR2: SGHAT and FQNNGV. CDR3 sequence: CASSLARGSSHNEQFF. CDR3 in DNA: TGTGCCAGCAGCTTAGCTCGCGGGAGCAGCCACAATGAGCAGTTCTTC.

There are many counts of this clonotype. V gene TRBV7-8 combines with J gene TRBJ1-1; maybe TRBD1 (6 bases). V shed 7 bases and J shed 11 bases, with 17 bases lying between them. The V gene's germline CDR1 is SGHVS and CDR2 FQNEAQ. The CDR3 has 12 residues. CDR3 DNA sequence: TGTGCCAGCACCTCAACGGACAGCCCCGCTTTCTTT. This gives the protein CASTSTDSPAFF.

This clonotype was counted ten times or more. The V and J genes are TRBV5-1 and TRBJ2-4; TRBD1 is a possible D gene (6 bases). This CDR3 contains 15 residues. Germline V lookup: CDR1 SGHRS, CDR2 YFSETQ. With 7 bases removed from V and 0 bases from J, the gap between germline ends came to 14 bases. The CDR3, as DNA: TGCGCCAGCGCACCGGGACATCCAGCCAAAAACATTCAGTACTTC. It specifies CASAPGHPAKNIQYF.

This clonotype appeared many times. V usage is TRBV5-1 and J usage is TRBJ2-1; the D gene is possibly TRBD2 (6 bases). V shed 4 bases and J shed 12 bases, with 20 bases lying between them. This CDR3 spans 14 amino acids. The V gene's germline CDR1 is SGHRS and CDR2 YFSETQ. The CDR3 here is CASSPPGTFGRQFF. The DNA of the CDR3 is TGCGCCAGCAGCCCTCCCGGGACTTTCGGCCGGCAGTTCTTC. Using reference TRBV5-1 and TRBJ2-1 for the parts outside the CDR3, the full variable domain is KAGVTQTPRYLIKTRGQQVTLSCSPISGHRSVSWYQQTPGQGLQFLFEYFSETQRNKGNFPGRFSGRQFSNSRSEMNVSTLELGDSALYLCASSPPGTFGRQFFGPGTRLTVL.

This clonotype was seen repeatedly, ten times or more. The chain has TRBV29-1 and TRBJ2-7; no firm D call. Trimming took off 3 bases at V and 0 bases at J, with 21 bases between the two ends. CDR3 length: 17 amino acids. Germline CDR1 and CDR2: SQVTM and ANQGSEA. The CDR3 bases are TGCAGCGTTGACGGCTTTTGTAGGCCCTTCCTCTCCTACGAGCAGTACTTC. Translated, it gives CSVDGFCRPFLSYEQYF.

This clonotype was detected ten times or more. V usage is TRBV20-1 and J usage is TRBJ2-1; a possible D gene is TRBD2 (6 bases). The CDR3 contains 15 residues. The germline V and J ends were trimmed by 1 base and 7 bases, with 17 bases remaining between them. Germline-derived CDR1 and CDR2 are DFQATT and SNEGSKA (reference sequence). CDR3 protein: CSARGGLGALNEQFF. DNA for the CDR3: TGCAGTGCTAGAGGGGGACTTGGGGCCCTAAATGAGCAGTTCTTC.

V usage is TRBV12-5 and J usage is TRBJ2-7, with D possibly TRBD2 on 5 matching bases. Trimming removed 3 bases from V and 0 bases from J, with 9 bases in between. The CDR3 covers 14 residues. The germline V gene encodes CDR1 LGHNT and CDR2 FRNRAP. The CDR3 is CASGFPGSSYEQYF. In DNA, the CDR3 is TGTGCTAGTGGTTTTCCGGGGAGCTCCTACGAGCAGTACTTC.

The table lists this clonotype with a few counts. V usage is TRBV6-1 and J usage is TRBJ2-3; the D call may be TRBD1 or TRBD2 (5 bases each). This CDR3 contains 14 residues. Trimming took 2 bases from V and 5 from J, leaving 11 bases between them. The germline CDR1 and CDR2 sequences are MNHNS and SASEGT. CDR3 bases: TGTGCCAGCAGTGAAACGGGGCTAGGAGATACGCAGTATTTT. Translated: CASSETGLGDTQYF.